What follows is one T cell receptor beta chain and its context. Germline assignment: CDR1 SGHKS and CDR2 YYEKEE (reference sequence). The CDR3 totals 15 residues. Losses at the gene ends were 1 base for V and 4 bases for J; bases not matched to a gene: 6. The method was immunoSEQ multiplex PCR; TCRdb's version includes in-frame clones alone and lacks a portion of them. The sample has around 230,000 clones, more than 65% seen once; the top ten hold about 7.4%. This entry is derived from a study of blood T cell repertoires in COVID-19. The sequence was obtained from a woman older than 75 with acute or convalescent COVID-19. The source material was peripheral blood. V gene TRBV5-5 combines with J gene TRBJ1-2; TRBD1 matches 8 bases. The CDR3 here is CASSLSLTGVYGYTF. Here the CDR3 DNA reads TGTGCCAGCAGCTTGTCCCTGACAGGGGTCTATGGCTACACCTTC.